This entry lists 28 T cell receptor beta chains sequenced from one sample in a study of T-cell reconstitution after alpha-beta-depleted transplantation in children. Unique molecular identifiers were used to barcode this TCRbeta library. TCRdb passed the PCR reads through MiXCR, listing each CDR3 protein once. Found here are 600,000 to 800,000 distinct CDR3 sequences, roughly 13% of them singletons; the top ten hold roughly 0.77%. Here the sequenced sample was PBMCs, taken before TCRalphabeta/CD19-depleted stem cell transplant. Receptor source: a girl aged 2-10 years with congenital amegakaryocytic thrombocytopenia, due to receive a stem cell transplant.

V usage is TRBV11-2 and J usage is TRBJ1-1; TRBD1 agrees at 7 bases. The CDR3 is 15 residues long. Germline CDR1 and CDR2: SGHAT and FQNNGV. The V gene end was trimmed by 6 bases and the J gene end by 1 base; junction bases not matched to a gene: 8. In DNA form, the CDR3 reads TGTGCCAGCAGGATAGCACGGGACAGGAACACTGAAGCTTTCTTT. Residues: CASRIARDRNTEAFF.

A word on this clonotype: It may be a read error: a sequence one base away is much more abundant. The rearrangement uses TRBV29-1 and TRBJ2-3; D is unclear. The V end was cut by 7 bases, the J end by 2 bases, with 7 bases between. The CDR3 contains 11 residues. Germline CDR1 SQVTM, CDR2 ANQGSEA. The CDR3 sequence is CSANNTDTQYF. CDR3 nucleotides: TGCAGCGCCAACAACACAGATACGCAGTATTTT.

This clonotype was observed many times. CDR3 DNA sequence: TGCAGTGCTCCCTCCACCTTAGCGGGAGTTACAGATACGCAGTATTTT. This encodes CSAPSTLAGVTDTQYF. The gene calls are TRBV20-1 and TRBJ2-3; 9 bases align to TRBD2. V gave up 5 bases and J gave up 3 bases; unmatched junction bases: 12. Germline CDR1 is DFQATT and CDR2 is SNEGSKA (reference sequence). The CDR3 has 16 amino acids.

The V gene is TRBV7-2, the J gene TRBJ2-3, with D maybe TRBD1 (5 bases). The CDR3 loop spans 16 amino acids. Trimming stripped 1 base from V and 2 bases from J, with 13 bases between. CDR1 is SGHTA, CDR2 FQGNSA, per germline. CDR3 DNA sequence: TGTGCCAGCAGCTTAGTCAGGGCGAGCTACACAGATACGCAGTATTTT. This translates into CASSLVRASYTDTQYF.

This clonotype was detected a few times. The rearrangement links TRBV11-2 to TRBJ2-7; a weak D match, TRBD2 (6 bases). Germline V lookup: CDR1 SGHAT, CDR2 FQNNGV. The CDR3 has 15 residues. Trimming removed 0 bases from V and 3 bases from J, with 12 bases in between. This chain's CDR3 is CASSLDLATNYEQYF. In DNA form, the CDR3 reads TGTGCCAGCAGCTTAGATCTAGCGACAAACTACGAGCAGTACTTC.

This clonotype was observed many times. The V and J genes are TRBV29-1 and TRBJ2-7; no clear D gene. The CDR3 runs to 14 residues. V was cut by 0 bases and J by 5 bases, with 14 bases left in between. Germline assignment: CDR1 SQVTM and CDR2 ANQGSEA. The CDR3 DNA follows: TGCAGCGTTGAAGATATTAGATTGGGCGACGAGCAGTACTTC. Protein product: CSVEDIRLGDEQYF.

The V gene is TRBV12-3 or TRBV12-4, the J gene TRBJ2-7, with 9 bases identical to TRBD1. V lost 7 bases and J lost 6; bases outside the gene matches: 10. CDR3 length: 14 residues. In DNA form, the CDR3 reads TGTGCCAGCACCCACGCGGGACAGGGTTCCGAGCAGTACTTC. It is translated as CASTHAGQGSEQYF.

This clonotype was detected many times. The CDR3 sequence: CATSDHQGGEGAFF. DNA of the CDR3: TGTGCCACCAGTGACCATCAGGGGGGAGAGGGAGCTTTCTTT. This chain connects TRBV24-1 to TRBJ1-1; TRBD1 matches at 7 bases. The germline V gene has CDR1 KGHDR and CDR2 SFDVKD. The CDR3 runs 14 residues. J lost 10 bases, V lost 4 bases, and 11 bases had no gene match.

This clonotype occurred many times. The rearrangement links TRBV20-1 to TRBJ2-7; 12 nucleotides line up with TRBD2. The CDR3 length is 15 residues. CDR1 and CDR2 from the germline V gene are DFQATT and SNEGSKA (reference sequence). J was trimmed by 4 bases and V by 6 bases; bases with no gene match: 10. The CDR3 sequence is CSAIKPGTSGYEQYF. The DNA of the CDR3 is TGCAGTGCCATAAAACCTGGGACTAGCGGGTACGAGCAGTACTTC.

The gene calls are TRBV27 and TRBJ2-1; 9 nucleotides line up with TRBD2. Germline loops: CDR1 MNHEY, CDR2 SMNVEV (reference sequence). The J segment lost 4 bases and the V segment lost 1 base, leaving 5 bases of the junction unmatched. The CDR3 has 16 amino acids. Here the CDR3 DNA reads TGTGCCAGCAGTTTATGGTCTAGCGGGGATTACAATGAGCAGTTCTTC. It translates to CASSLWSSGDYNEQFF.

This clonotype has a count of ten or more. The V call is TRBV7-9, the J call TRBJ1-1, with D perhaps TRBD1 (5 bases). Germline V gene lookup returns CDR1 SEHNR and CDR2 FQNEAQ (reference sequence). This CDR3 has 15 amino acids. Deletions cut 2 bases from V and 0 bases from J, with 10 bases between. The CDR3 reads CASSLTTVLNTEAFF. The CDR3 nucleotides read TGTGCCAGCAGCTTAACGACAGTTCTGAACACTGAAGCTTTCTTT.

This chain links TRBV27 with TRBJ1-1, with TRBD1 identical over 10 bases. This CDR3 has 15 residues. Germline trimming cut 2 bases from V and 3 bases from J; bases unmatched to any gene: 3. Looked up from germline, CDR1 is MNHEY and CDR2 is SMNVEV (reference sequence). CDR3 region: CASSLMTGGHTEAFF. DNA of the CDR3: TGTGCCAGCAGTTTAATGACAGGGGGCCACACTGAAGCTTTCTTT.

There are a few counts of this clonotype. The chain couples TRBV5-5 to TRBJ2-1; 7 bases align to TRBD2. Looked up from germline, CDR1 is SGHKS and CDR2 is YYEKEE (reference sequence). The V gene end was trimmed by 0 bases and the J gene end by 7 bases; junction bases not matched to a gene: 7. There are 15 residues in the CDR3. The CDR3 here is CASSLAPASGNEQFF. CDR3 nucleotides: TGTGCCAGCAGCTTGGCCCCGGCTAGCGGTAATGAGCAGTTCTTC.

This clonotype turned up a few times. The genes are TRBV20-1 and TRBJ1-3; no clear D. V dropped 2 bases and J dropped 0 bases, with 5 bases sitting between them. CDR1 and CDR2 from the germline V gene are DFQATT and SNEGSKA (reference sequence). CDR3 length: 13 residues. CDR3 region: CSARRGSGNTIYF. Written as DNA, the CDR3 is TGCAGTGCTAGACGGGGCTCTGGAAACACCATATATTTT.

This clonotype was observed a handful of times. This chain links TRBV10-3 with TRBJ2-3; 7 bases match TRBD2. After removal of 0 bases from V and 2 bases from J, the junction contained 17 bases not matched to a gene. Germline CDR1 is ENHRY and CDR2 is SYGVKD. The CDR3 contains 20 residues. The CDR3 nucleotides read TGTGCCATCAGTGAGTCGTGGGGACTATCGGCTCCATCGAACACAGATACGCAGTATTTT. Translation gives CAISESWGLSAPSNTDTQYF.

The chain couples TRBV5-1 to TRBJ2-1, with TRBD2 identical over 11 bases. The germline V gene encodes CDR1 SGHRS and CDR2 YFSETQ. The junction had 15 bases not matched to a gene; V was cut back by 6 bases and J by 7 bases. The CDR3 is 17 amino acids. The CDR3 loop is CASTPNPTSGEVNEQFF. The CDR3 region has the DNA TGCGCCAGCACACCGAACCCGACTAGCGGGGAGGTGAATGAGCAGTTCTTC.

In the case of this clonotype: A single base separates this from a much larger clone, so it may be a read error. Here the CDR3 omits its conserved ending phenylalanine or tryptophan, so a read error is the likely source. V usage is TRBV9 and J usage is TRBJ2-1; 8 bases map to TRBD2. CDR1 and CDR2 from the germline V gene are SGDLS and YYNGEE. The CDR3 extends over 15 amino acids. Germline trimming cut 3 bases from V and 4 bases from J; bases unmatched to any gene: 6. CDR3 amino acids: CASSEGSGRYNEQFL. The CDR3 bases are TGTGCCAGCAGCGAGGGGAGCGGGAGATACAATGAGCAGTTCTTG.

This clonotype has just a few counts. V gene TRBV30 combines with J gene TRBJ1-2; 8 positions agree with TRBD1. With 3 bases clipped from V and 4 bases from J, the junction kept 7 bases outside the gene matches. The CDR3 consists of 14 residues. The germline gives CDR1 GTSNPN, CDR2 SVGIG (reference sequence). CDR3 loop: CAWSADRGGYGYTF. CDR3 coding DNA: TGTGCCTGGAGCGCCGACAGGGGAGGCTATGGCTACACCTTC.

The sample holds many counts of this clonotype. CDR3: CASSGTGGNANYGYTF. In nucleotides, the CDR3 is TGTGCCAGCAGTGGGACAGGGGGGAATGCTAACTATGGCTACACCTTC. The V and J genes are TRBV12-3 or TRBV12-4 and TRBJ1-2, with TRBD1 matching over 11 bases. The CDR3 is 16 amino acids. J was trimmed by 0 bases and V by 5 bases; bases with no gene match: 5.

At least ten counts were recorded for this clonotype. J is TRBJ1-3 and V is TRBV20-1; tentative D call: TRBD1 (5 bases). Trimming stripped 5 bases from V and 6 bases from J, with 8 bases between. This CDR3 has 11 amino acids. Germline V gene sequence: CDR1 DFQATT, CDR2 SNEGSKA (reference sequence). The CDR3 nucleotides are TGCAGTGCTGGGGGGTTAAACACCATATATTTT. This codes for CSAGGLNTIYF.

This chain joins TRBV6-5 and TRBJ2-3, with 8 bases lining up with TRBD2. CDR1 is MNHEY, CDR2 SVGAGI, per germline. The J segment lost 3 bases and the V segment lost 2 bases, leaving 7 bases of the junction unmatched. This CDR3 has 16 residues. The CDR3 region has the DNA TGTGCCAGCAGTTACCAGCGGGAGTTAGGAACAGATACGCAGTATTTT. Its translation is CASSYQRELGTDTQYF.

This clonotype was observed once. Being one base from a much bigger clone, this may be a read error. The V and J genes are TRBV5-1 and TRBJ1-2, with no clear D. Between the trimmed V and J ends, which lost 0 bases and 10 bases, there was a span of 19 bases. The CDR3 spans 15 residues. The germline CDR1 and CDR2 sequences are SGHRS and YFSETQ. The chain's CDR3 is CASSLAPGPSSVYTF. The DNA for the CDR3 is TGCGCCAGCAGCTTGGCCCCCGGGCCTAGCTCTGTCTACACCTTC. The full variable domain, in which reference TRBV5-1 and TRBJ1-2 provide the parts outside the CDR3, is KAGVTQTPRYLIKTRGQQVTLSCSPISGHRSVSWYQQTPGQGLQFLFEYFSETQRNKGNFPGRFSGRQFSNSRSEMNVSTLELGDSALYLCASSLAPGPSSVYTFGSGTRLTVV.

This clonotype was seen a single time. This chain joins TRBV20-1 and TRBJ2-5; weak D call: TRBD2 (6 bases). Trimming stripped 0 bases from V and 1 base from J, with 12 bases between. This CDR3 region has 15 residues. Looked up from germline, CDR1 is DFQATT and CDR2 is SNEGSKA (reference sequence). CDR3 sequence: CSARDGGTPQETQYF. As DNA, the CDR3 is TGCAGTGCTAGAGATGGGGGGACCCCCCAAGAGACCCAGTACTTC.

The sample holds many counts of this clonotype. The rearrangement links TRBV20-1 to TRBJ1-1, with D uncertain. CDR1 and CDR2 from the germline V gene are DFQATT and SNEGSKA (reference sequence). Trimming shortened V by 0 bases and J by 1 base, and 9 bases separated the two germline ends. The CDR3 has 14 residues. The CDR3 bases are TGCAGTGCTAGAGACTACTCAGAGAACACTGAAGCTTTCTTT. It translates to CSARDYSENTEAFF.

This clonotype was detected ten times or more. The chain has TRBV12-3 or TRBV12-4 and TRBJ2-2; D is undetermined. The length of the CDR3 is 11 residues. Trimming shortened V by 6 bases and J by 7 bases, and 6 bases separated the two germline ends. CDR3 in DNA: TGTGCCAGCAGACGGAGCGGGGAGCTGTTTTTT. Translating gives CASRRSGELFF.

This clonotype was detected ten times or more. J is TRBJ2-1 and V is TRBV12-3 or TRBV12-4; a possible D gene is TRBD2 (6 bases). Trimming shortened V by 8 bases and J by 7 bases, and 18 bases separated the two germline ends. This CDR3 spans 14 amino acids. The CDR3 DNA is TGTGCCAGCGCCTTGGATGGAGGGCTTAATGAGCAGTTCTTC. Encoded protein: CASALDGGLNEQFF.

This clonotype was counted ten times or more. This rearrangement joins TRBV20-1 to TRBJ2-3; 10 bases align to TRBD2. J gave up 2 bases and V 3 bases, and 14 bases lay outside the gene matches. This CDR3 is built from 18 residues. Germline CDR1 is DFQATT and CDR2 is SNEGSKA (reference sequence). CDR3 region: CSASPPSWTSGFTDTQYF. CDR3 nucleotides: TGCAGTGCTAGTCCGCCATCGTGGACTAGCGGATTCACAGATACGCAGTATTTT.

On this clonotype itself: One end of the junction is discordant with germline, which a read error may explain. The chain is built from TRBV20-1 and TRBJ2-1; 12 nucleotides match TRBD2. Germline V CDR1 and CDR2: DFQATT, SNEGSKA (reference sequence). This CDR3 has 17 residues. The CDR3 loop reads CSARAAGTSGSYNEQLF. Here the CDR3 DNA reads TGCAGTGCTAGAGCGGCCGGGACTAGCGGGTCGTACAATGAGCAGCTCTTC.